This T cell receptor (beta chain) was recorded in a study of tumor and adjacent non-tumor tissue in lung cancer. Study findings and constraints: In normal lung, the top 100 clones were significantly more dominant than in tumor.

Three rounds of nested PCR, following a modified ARM-PCR protocol, produced the TCRbeta library. TCRdb fed the multiplex PCR reads into MiXCR, producing one record per CDR3 protein. This sample has 68,000 or so distinct CDR3 sequences, with 60% found just once. This clonotype was counted a few times. The target antigen is unknown. This may be a read error, as it is one base from a much larger clone. CDR1 MNHNY and CDR2 SVGAGI come from the germline V gene (reference sequence). CDR3 length: 12 amino acids. This sample's RNA came from whole unsorted tissue. The clonotype comes from a middle-aged man with non-small cell lung cancer. The sample consisted of lung tumor tissue. The chain has TRBV6-6 and TRBJ2-3; D perhaps matches TRBD1 (6 bases). The CDR3 DNA follows: TGTTCCAGCAGTCCACAGGGAGATACGCAGTATTTT. Protein product: CSSSPQGDTQYF.